This T cell receptor (beta chain) was captured by sequencing in a study of shared clonotypes between healthy human individuals. This CDR3 contains 12 residues. Looked up from germline, CDR1 is SGHRS and CDR2 is YFSETQ. A deep-level run was used for the assay. Study processing details: Filtering differed because ImmunoSEQ produced junction-only sequences that carried no quality scores. Profiling relied on immunoSEQ multiplex PCR, and the TCRdb table lists in-frame clones only, not all of them. That table supplies the V and J calls and clone size; D and trimming were determined from the DNA. The data show 950,000 to 1,100,000 clones, about 80% seen once. This clone has only one observation. The antigen remains undetermined. One end of the junction fails to match germline, which may point to a read error. General study findings and limits: What rarefaction showed was incomplete sorted-subset sequencing despite large depth.

This clonotype was sampled from a man aged 18 to 29 in good health. Sequencing was performed on memory CD4+ T cells sorted from blood. Subset defined: CD45RA-negative fraction. The chain has TRBV5-1 and TRBJ2-5; D is undetermined. The CDR3 region has the DNA TGCGCCAGCGGCTTGGTTTGGGAGACCCAGTACTTC. This gives the protein CASGLVWETQYF.